A single sample gave rise to the 18 T cell receptor beta chains below, sequenced in a study of blood T cell repertoires in COVID-19. TCRdb's copy holds only in-frame clones and misses some; the assay was immunoSEQ multiplex PCR. The sample records a few hundred thousand clones, approximately 86% being singletons. The sample taken for sequencing was peripheral blood. Every receptor here comes from a young man with active or convalescent COVID-19.

The chain employs TRBV4-2 and TRBJ2-3; D is possibly TRBD2 (6 bases). The ends were cut back, 1 base at V and 5 bases at J, with 16 bases in the middle. Germline CDR1 reads LGHNA; CDR2 reads YNFKEQ. The CDR3 extends over 16 amino acids. CDR3 amino acids: CASSQGRRDGGDTQYF. The CDR3 coding sequence is TGTGCCAGCAGCCAAGGACGGCGGGACGGCGGAGATACGCAGTATTTT.

The chain employs TRBV27 and TRBJ1-6, with D possibly TRBD1 on 5 matching bases. V was clipped by 5 bases and J by 9 bases, with 20 bases between them. Germline-derived CDR1 and CDR2 are MNHEY and SMNVEV (reference sequence). The CDR3 runs 16 residues. CDR3: CASSPTFREKVSPLHF. DNA for the CDR3: TGTGCCAGCAGTCCTACTTTCAGGGAAAAGGTTTCACCCCTCCACTTT.

The chain combines TRBV6-6 with TRBJ2-3, with 7 bases fitting TRBD2. Losses at the gene ends were 5 bases for V and 0 bases for J; bases not matched to a gene: 14. The CDR3 consists of 18 residues. CDR1 MNHNY and CDR2 SVGAGI come from the germline V gene (reference sequence). The CDR3 DNA follows: TGTGCCAGCAGTCCCGCGGGTGGGGGGGATACTAGCACAGATACGCAGTATTTT. It encodes CASSPAGGGDTSTDTQYF.

The genes are TRBV7-8 and TRBJ2-7, with a weak D call TRBD1 (6 bases). Trimming stripped 1 base from V and 2 bases from J, with 9 bases between. Germline V lookup: CDR1 SGHVS, CDR2 FQNEAQ. CDR3 length equals 14 residues. This CDR3 is CASSLGSGAYEQYF. The CDR3 region has the DNA TGTGCCAGCAGCTTAGGTTCAGGGGCCTACGAGCAGTACTTC.

The rearrangement links TRBV2 to TRBJ1-1; D remains unclear. In germline, CDR1 is SNHLY, CDR2 FYNNEI. V lost 6 bases, J lost 3 bases, and 17 bases lay in between. The CDR3 covers 15 residues. The CDR3 coding sequence is TGTGCCAGCAGCCCGATTACAGTCCAAGACACTGAAGCTTTCTTT. Protein product: CASSPITVQDTEAFF. Full variable domain (rest looked up from reference TRBV2 and TRBJ1-1): EPEVTQTPSHQVTQMGQEVILRCVPISNHLYFYWYRQILGQKVEFLVSFYNNEISEKSEIFDDQFSVERPDGSNFTLKIRSTKLEDSAMYFCASSPITVQDTEAFFGQGTRLTVV.

This chain links TRBV7-2 with TRBJ2-3, with TRBD2 as a possible D gene (7 bases). The germline V gene has CDR1 SGHTA and CDR2 FQGNSA. This CDR3 region has 16 residues. V lost 2 bases, J lost 2 bases, and 14 bases lay in between. The DNA of the CDR3 is TGTGCCAGCAGCTTAATGGGGGGGGCCTACACAGATACGCAGTATTTT. Translation: CASSLMGGAYTDTQYF.

In DNA, the CDR3 is TGTGCCAGCAGCTCAGTGTCACGTGAGCAGTTCTTC. This translates into CASSSVSREQFF. This rearrangement joins TRBV13 to TRBJ2-1; D gene uncertain. CDR3 size: 12 residues. Trimming pared 4 bases from V and 9 bases from J, leaving 10 bases between. Germline loops: CDR1 PRHDT, CDR2 FYEKMQ (reference sequence).

The chain couples TRBV27 to TRBJ1-1; no firm D call. The germline gives CDR1 MNHEY, CDR2 SMNVEV (reference sequence). Trimming took off 0 bases at V and 4 bases at J, with 15 bases between the two ends. The length of the CDR3 is 16 residues. The CDR3 here is CASSLSGRVGSTEAFF. In nucleotides, the CDR3 is TGTGCCAGCAGTTTATCGGGTCGGGTCGGGAGCACTGAAGCTTTCTTT.

The chain couples TRBV9 to TRBJ1-1; D gene ambiguous. The length of the CDR3 is 16 residues. Trimming pared 3 bases from V and 0 bases from J, leaving 15 bases between. The V gene's germline CDR1 is SGDLS and CDR2 YYNGEE. Here the CDR3 reads CASSAGNHRVNTEAFF. The CDR3 bases are TGTGCCAGCAGCGCCGGTAACCACCGGGTGAACACTGAAGCTTTCTTT.

The chain links TRBV5-1 to TRBJ2-1, with D unclear. V shed 0 bases and J shed 3 bases, with 4 bases lying between them. The germline CDR1 and CDR2 sequences are SGHRS and YFSETQ. This CDR3 has 13 residues. The CDR3 nucleotides read TGCGCCAGCAGCTTGGACAGCTACAATGAGCAGTTCTTC. Amino acids: CASSLDSYNEQFF.

The chain joins TRBV6-5 to TRBJ2-7; a weak D match, TRBD1 (6 bases). Trimming stripped 6 bases from V and 2 bases from J, with 11 bases between. The CDR3 is 13 residues long. CDR1 is MNHEY, CDR2 SVGAGI, per germline. The CDR3 DNA is TGTGCCAGCAGACCAACAGGGACCTACGAGCAGTACTTC. Translation gives CASRPTGTYEQYF.

V is TRBV10-2 and J is TRBJ2-3; TRBD1 might be the D (6 bases). Trimming removed 7 bases from V and 3 bases from J, with 11 bases in between. The CDR3 loop spans 13 amino acids. Germline CDR1 and CDR2: WSHSY and SAAADI. The CDR3 spells CASTSGATDTQYF. The CDR3 bases are TGCGCCAGCACATCAGGGGCGACAGATACGCAGTATTTT.

The rearrangement uses TRBV7-2 and TRBJ2-3; weak D call: TRBD2 (5 bases). Looked up from germline, CDR1 is SGHTA and CDR2 is FQGNSA. CDR3 length equals 15 residues. Trimming left V 3 bases short and J 2 bases short, with 12 bases between. The CDR3: CASSLTSGNTDTQYF. In DNA, the CDR3 is TGTGCCAGCAGCTTGACAAGCGGTAACACAGATACGCAGTATTTT.

This clone was picked up a small number of times. The chain couples TRBV2 to TRBJ1-2, with TRBD1 identical over 8 bases. There are 12 residues in the CDR3. The J segment lost 12 bases and the V segment lost 5 bases, leaving 8 bases of the junction unmatched. From germline, CDR1 is SNHLY and CDR2 FYNNEI. The CDR3 loop is CASSSGQGSNTF. DNA for the CDR3: TGTGCCAGCAGTTCCGGACAGGGAAGTAACACCTTC. The whole variable domain, filled in from reference TRBV2 and TRBJ1-2, reads EPEVTQTPSHQVTQMGQEVILRCVPISNHLYFYWYRQILGQKVEFLVSFYNNEISEKSEIFDDQFSVERPDGSNFTLKIRSTKLEDSAMYFCASSSGQGSNTFGSGTRLTVV.

This chain joins TRBV4-1 and TRBJ2-5; 7 nucleotides agree with TRBD1. The V and J ends lost 3 bases and 5 bases, in that order; junction bases with no gene match: 12. The length of the CDR3 is 16 residues. From germline, CDR1 is MGHRA and CDR2 YSYEKL. Here the CDR3 reads CASSQAREGGRETQYF. The CDR3 DNA follows: TGCGCCAGCAGCCAGGCCCGGGAAGGGGGCAGGGAGACCCAGTACTTC.

The chain uses TRBV5-1 and TRBJ1-5, with 9 nucleotides matching TRBD1. The CDR3 is made up of 16 amino acids. Germline lookup yields CDR1 SGHRS and CDR2 YFSETQ. The V gene end was trimmed by 1 base and the J gene end by 6 bases; junction bases not matched to a gene: 8. The CDR3 nucleotides are TGCGCCAGCAGCTTGAACCCGGGACAGGGCATTCAGCCCCAGCATTTT. Translation gives CASSLNPGQGIQPQHF.

V is TRBV3-1 (or the pseudogene TRBV3-2) and J is TRBJ2-7; perhaps TRBD2 as D (7 bases). Trimming took off 0 bases at V and 3 bases at J, with 12 bases between the two ends. CDR3 length equals 15 residues. Per germline, CDR1 LGHDT and CDR2 YNNKEL (reference sequence). The CDR3 here is CASSQEWGGGYEQYF. DNA of the CDR3: TGTGCCAGCAGCCAAGAATGGGGGGGCGGCTACGAGCAGTACTTC.

The J gene is TRBJ1-1, the V gene TRBV25-1, with TRBD1 matching 8 bases. The ends lost 4 bases at V and 6 bases at J; junction bases unmatched: 16. The CDR3 is 17 residues long. The germline V gene has CDR1 MGHDK and CDR2 SYGVNS. The CDR3 nucleotides read TGTGCCAGCAGTGTCCAACAGGGGGTAGATTTAGGGTCTGAAGCTTTCTTT. Translated: CASSVQQGVDLGSEAFF.